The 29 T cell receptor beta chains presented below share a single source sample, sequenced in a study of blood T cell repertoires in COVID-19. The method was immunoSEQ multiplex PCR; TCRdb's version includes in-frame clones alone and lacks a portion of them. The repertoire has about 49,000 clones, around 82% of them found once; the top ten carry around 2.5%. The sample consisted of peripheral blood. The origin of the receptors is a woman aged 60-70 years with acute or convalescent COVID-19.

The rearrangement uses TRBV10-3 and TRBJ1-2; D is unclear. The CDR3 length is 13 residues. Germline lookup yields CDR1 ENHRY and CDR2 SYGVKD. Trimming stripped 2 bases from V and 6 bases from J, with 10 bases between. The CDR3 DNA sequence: TGTGCCATCAGTGAGGGAGGAGCGCATGGCTACACCTTC. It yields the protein CAISEGGAHGYTF.

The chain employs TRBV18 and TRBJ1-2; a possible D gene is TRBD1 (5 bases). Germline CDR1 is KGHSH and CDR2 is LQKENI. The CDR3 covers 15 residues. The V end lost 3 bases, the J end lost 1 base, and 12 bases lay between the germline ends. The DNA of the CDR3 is TGTGCCAGCTCACCCCCGGGGACTTATAACTATGGCTACACCTTC. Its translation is CASSPPGTYNYGYTF. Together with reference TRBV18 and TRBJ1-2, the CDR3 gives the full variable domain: NAGVMQNPRHLVRRRGQEARLRCSPMKGHSHVYWYRQLPEEGLKFMVYLQKENIIDESGMPKERFSAEFPKEGPSILRIQQVVRGDSAAYFCASSPPGTYNYGYTFGSGTRLTVV.

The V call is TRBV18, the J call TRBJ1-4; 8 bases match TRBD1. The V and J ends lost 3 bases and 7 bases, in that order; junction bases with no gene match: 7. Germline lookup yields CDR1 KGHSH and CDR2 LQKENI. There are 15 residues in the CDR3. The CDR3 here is CASSPNRGSGEKLFF. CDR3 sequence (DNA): TGTGCCAGCTCACCCAACAGGGGGTCGGGTGAAAAACTGTTTTTT.

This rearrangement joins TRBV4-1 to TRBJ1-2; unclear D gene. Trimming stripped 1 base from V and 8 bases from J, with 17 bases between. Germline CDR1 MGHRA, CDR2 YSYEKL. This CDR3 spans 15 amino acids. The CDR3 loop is CASSQVDIKGGGYTF. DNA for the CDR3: TGCGCCAGCAGCCAAGTCGACATAAAAGGTGGCGGCTACACCTTC.

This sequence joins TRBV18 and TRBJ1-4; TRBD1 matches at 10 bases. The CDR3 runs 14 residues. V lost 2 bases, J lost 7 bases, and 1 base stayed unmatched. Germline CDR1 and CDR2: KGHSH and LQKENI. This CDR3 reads CASSPDRGLEKLFF. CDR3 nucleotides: TGTGCCAGCTCACCAGACAGGGGGCTTGAAAAACTGTTTTTT.

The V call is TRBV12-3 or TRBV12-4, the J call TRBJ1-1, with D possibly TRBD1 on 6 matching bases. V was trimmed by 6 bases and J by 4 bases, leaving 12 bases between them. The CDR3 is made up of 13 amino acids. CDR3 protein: CASRVDRITEAFF. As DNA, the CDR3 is TGTGCCAGCAGGGTTGACAGGATCACTGAAGCTTTCTTT.

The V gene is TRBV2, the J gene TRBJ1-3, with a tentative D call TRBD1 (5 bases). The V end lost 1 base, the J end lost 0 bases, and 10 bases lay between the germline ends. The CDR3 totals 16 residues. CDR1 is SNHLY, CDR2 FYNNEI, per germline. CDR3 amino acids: CASSEGRGISGNTIYF. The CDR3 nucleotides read TGTGCCAGCAGTGAAGGGCGGGGCATCTCTGGAAACACCATATATTTT.

The CDR3 spells CASSVYQGTHTEAFF. The CDR3 region has the DNA TGTGCCAGCAGTGTATATCAAGGGACTCACACTGAAGCTTTCTTT. The gene calls are TRBV6-4 and TRBJ1-1; tentatively, D is TRBD1 (5 bases). Trimming left V 4 bases short and J 3 bases short, with 15 bases between. In germline, CDR1 is MRHNA, CDR2 SNTAGT. This CDR3 region has 15 residues.

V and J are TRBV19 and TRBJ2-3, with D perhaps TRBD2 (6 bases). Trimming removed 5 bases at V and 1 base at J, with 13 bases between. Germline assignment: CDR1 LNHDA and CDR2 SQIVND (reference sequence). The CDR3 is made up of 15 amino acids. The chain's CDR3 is CASSPQAGGTDTQYF. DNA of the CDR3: TGTGCCAGTAGTCCCCAAGCGGGTGGCACAGATACGCAGTATTTT.

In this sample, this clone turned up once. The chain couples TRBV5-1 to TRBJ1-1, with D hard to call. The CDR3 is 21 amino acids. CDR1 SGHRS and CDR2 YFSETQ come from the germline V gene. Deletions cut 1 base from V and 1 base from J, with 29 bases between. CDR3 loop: CASSLRGSRKSLSGENTEAFF. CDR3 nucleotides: TGCGCCAGCAGCTTGCGAGGGTCCCGCAAGTCTTTGAGTGGTGAGAACACTGAAGCTTTCTTT.

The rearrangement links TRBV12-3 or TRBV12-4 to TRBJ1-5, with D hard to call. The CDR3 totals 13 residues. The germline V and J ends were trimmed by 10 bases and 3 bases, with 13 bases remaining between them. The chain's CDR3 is CAKNRGNNQPQHF. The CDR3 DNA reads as TGTGCCAAGAACCGGGGTAACAATCAGCCCCAGCATTTT.

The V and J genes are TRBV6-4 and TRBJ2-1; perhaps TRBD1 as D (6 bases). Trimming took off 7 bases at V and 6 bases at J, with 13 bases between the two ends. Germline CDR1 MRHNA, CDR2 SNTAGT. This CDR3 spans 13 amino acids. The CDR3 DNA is TGTGCCAGCAAACCGTCAGGGGTCAATGAGCAGTTCTTC. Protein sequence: CASKPSGVNEQFF.

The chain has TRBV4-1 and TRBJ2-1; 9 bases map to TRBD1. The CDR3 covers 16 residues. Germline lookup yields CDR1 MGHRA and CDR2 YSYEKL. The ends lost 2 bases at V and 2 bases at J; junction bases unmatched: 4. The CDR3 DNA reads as TGCGCCAGCAGCCAAACCCGACAGGGGGCCTACAATGAGCAGTTCTTC. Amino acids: CASSQTRQGAYNEQFF.

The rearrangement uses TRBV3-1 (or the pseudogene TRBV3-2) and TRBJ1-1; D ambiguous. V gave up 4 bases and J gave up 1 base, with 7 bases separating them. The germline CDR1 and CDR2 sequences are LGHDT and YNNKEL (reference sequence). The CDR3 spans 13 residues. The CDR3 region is CASSRTENTEAFF. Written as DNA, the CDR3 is TGTGCCAGCAGCCGTACAGAGAACACTGAAGCTTTCTTT.

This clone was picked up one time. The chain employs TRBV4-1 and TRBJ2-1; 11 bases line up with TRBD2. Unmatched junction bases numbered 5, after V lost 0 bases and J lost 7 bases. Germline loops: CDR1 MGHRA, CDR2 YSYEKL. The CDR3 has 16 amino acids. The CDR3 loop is CASSQERTSGWNEQFF. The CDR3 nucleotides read TGCGCCAGCAGCCAAGAGCGGACTAGCGGGTGGAATGAGCAGTTCTTC.

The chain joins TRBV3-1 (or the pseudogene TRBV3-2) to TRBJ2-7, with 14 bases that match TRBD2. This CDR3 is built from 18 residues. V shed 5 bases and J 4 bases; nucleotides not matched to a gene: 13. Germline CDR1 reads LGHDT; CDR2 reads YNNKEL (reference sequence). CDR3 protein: CASSFGLAGGRPRYEQYF. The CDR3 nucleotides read TGTGCCAGCAGCTTCGGACTAGCGGGGGGCCGTCCCCGTTACGAGCAGTACTTC.

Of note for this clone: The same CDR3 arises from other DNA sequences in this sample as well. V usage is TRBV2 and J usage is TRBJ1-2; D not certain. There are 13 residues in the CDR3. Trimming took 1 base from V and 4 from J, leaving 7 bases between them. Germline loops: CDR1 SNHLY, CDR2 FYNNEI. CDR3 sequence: CASSEGERYGYTF. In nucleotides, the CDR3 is TGTGCCAGCAGTGAAGGAGAGCGCTATGGCTACACCTTC.

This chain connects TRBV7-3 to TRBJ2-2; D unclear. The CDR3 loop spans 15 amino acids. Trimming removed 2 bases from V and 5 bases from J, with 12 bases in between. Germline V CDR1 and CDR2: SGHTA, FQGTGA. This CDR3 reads CASSLGLRQTGELFF. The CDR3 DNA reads TGTGCCAGCAGCTTAGGTTTGAGGCAAACCGGGGAGCTGTTTTTT.

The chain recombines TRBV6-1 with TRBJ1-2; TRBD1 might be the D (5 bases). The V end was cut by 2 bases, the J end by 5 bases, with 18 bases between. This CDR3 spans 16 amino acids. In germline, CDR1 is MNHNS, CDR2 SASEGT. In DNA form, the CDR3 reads TGTGCCAGCAGTGAACGTTCAGGGACTGTAGTTTATGGCTACACCTTC. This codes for CASSERSGTVVYGYTF.

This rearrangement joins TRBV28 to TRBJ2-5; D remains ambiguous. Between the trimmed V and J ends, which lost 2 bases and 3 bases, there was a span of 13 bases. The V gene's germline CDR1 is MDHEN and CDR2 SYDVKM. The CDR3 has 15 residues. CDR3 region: CASSLMAPSKETQYF. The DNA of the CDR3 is TGTGCCAGCAGTTTAATGGCACCCTCAAAAGAGACCCAGTACTTC.

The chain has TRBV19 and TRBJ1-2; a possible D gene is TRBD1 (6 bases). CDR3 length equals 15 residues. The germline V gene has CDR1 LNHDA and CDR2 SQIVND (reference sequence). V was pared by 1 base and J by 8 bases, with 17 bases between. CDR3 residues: CASSIAGTTGRGYTF. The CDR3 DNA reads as TGTGCCAGTAGTATAGCAGGGACGACAGGAAGGGGCTACACCTTC.

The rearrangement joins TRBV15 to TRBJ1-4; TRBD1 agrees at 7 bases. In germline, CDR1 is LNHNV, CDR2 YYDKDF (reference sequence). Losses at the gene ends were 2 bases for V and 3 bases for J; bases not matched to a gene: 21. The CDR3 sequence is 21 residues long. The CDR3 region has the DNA TGTGCCACCAGCAGACAAACCGTAAGGACAGGACAGCACGGGGCTAATGAAAAACTGTTTTTT. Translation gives CATSRQTVRTGQHGANEKLFF.

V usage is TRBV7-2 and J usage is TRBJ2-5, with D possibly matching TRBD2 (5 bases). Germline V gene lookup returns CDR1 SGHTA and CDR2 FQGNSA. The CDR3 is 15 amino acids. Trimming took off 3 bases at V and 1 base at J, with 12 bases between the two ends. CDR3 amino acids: CASSLRVLGQETQYF. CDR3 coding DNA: TGTGCCAGCAGCTTGAGGGTTCTCGGCCAAGAGACCCAGTACTTC.

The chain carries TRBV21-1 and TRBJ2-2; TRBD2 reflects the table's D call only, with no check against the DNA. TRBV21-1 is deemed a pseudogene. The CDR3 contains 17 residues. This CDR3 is CASSPSYFAYFTGELFF. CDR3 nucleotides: TGTGCCAGCAGTCCGTCCTATTTTGCCTATTTCACCGGGGAGCTGTTTTTT.

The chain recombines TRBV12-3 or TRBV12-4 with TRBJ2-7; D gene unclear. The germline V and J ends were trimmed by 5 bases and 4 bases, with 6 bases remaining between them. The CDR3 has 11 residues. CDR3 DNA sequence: TGTGCCAGCAGTGCCCGGTACGAGCAGTACTTC. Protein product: CASSARYEQYF.

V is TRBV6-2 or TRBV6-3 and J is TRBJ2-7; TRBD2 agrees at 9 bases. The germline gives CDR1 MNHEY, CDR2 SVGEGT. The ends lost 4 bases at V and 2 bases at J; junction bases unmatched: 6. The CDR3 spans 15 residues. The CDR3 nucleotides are TGTGCCAGCAGTTCGGCGGGAGGGGGGCCCTACGAGCAGTACTTC. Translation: CASSSAGGGPYEQYF.

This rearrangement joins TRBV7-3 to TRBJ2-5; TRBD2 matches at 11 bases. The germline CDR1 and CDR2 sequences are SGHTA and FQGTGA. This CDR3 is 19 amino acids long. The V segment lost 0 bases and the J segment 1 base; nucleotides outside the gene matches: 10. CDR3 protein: CASSLTFVTSGGPQETQYF. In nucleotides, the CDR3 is TGTGCCAGCAGCTTAACCTTCGTAACTAGCGGGGGTCCCCAAGAGACCCAGTACTTC.

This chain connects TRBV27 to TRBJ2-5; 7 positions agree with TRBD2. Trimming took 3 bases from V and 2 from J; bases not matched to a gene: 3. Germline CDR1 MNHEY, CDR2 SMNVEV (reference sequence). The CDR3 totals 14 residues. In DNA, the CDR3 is TGTGCCAGCAGTTTGGGGGGGGAGCAAGAGACCCAGTACTTC. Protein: CASSLGGEQETQYF.

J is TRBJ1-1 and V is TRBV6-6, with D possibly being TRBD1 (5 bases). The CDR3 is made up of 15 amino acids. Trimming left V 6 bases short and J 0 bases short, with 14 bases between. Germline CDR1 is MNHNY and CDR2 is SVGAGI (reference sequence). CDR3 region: CASSTAPGMNTEAFF. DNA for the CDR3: TGTGCCAGCAGCACGGCCCCAGGGATGAACACTGAAGCTTTCTTT.